These 4 T cell receptor beta chains came from one sample sequenced in a study of regulatory T cells in long-lasting Graves disease. iRepertoire HTBI primers and Arm-PCR of CDR3 regions built TCR beta libraries. Using its own MiXCR run on the multiplex PCR reads, TCRdb lists one record per CDR3 protein. The table shows around 480,000 distinct CDR3 sequences, with 15% to 20% occurring only once. Time point denoted: newly diagnosed GD, antithyroid drugs for less than 3 months. PBMC-extracted RNA yielded the TCR library. These data are also associated with another study on T cells in Graves' hyperthyroidism and ophthalmopathy.

Sample: peripheral blood mononuclear cells (PBMCs), taken at new diagnosis, from a patient treated with antithyroid drugs. The receptors stem from a woman aged 40 to 65 with Graves disease.

The chain links TRBV3-1 to TRBJ1-2; perhaps TRBD1 as D (5 bases). V was clipped by 5 bases and J by 7 bases, with 20 bases between them. CDR1 LGHDT and CDR2 YNNKEL come from the germline V gene (reference sequence). This CDR3 has 15 amino acids. The CDR3 region has the DNA TGTGCCAGCAGCGGGCTAGCGGGGACGTTAACTGGCTACACCTTC. Protein: CASSGLAGTLTGYTF.

This rearrangement joins TRBV6-1 to TRBJ1-2, with D uncertain. This CDR3 is built from 14 residues. CDR1 and CDR2 (germline): MNHNS, SASEGT. V lost 5 bases to trimming and J lost 4 bases, with 14 bases between them. DNA for the CDR3: TGTGCCAGCAGTCCGGACGCAAACAGCTATGGCTACACCTTC. Translating gives CASSPDANSYGYTF.

This clonotype was seen many times. The V and J genes are TRBV7-9 and TRBJ2-2, with TRBD1 matching over 9 bases. From germline, CDR1 is SEHNR and CDR2 FQNEAQ (reference sequence). The V segment lost 5 bases and the J segment 5 bases; nucleotides outside the gene matches: 3. The CDR3 has 14 residues. For the CDR3, the DNA is TGTGCCAGCAGCCGACAGGGGGTGACCGGGGAGCTGTTTTTT. Protein product: CASSRQGVTGELFF.

V is TRBV7-2 and J is TRBJ2-1, with D perhaps TRBD2 (6 bases). CDR1 and CDR2 (germline): SGHTA, FQGNSA. V shed 6 bases and J shed 9 bases, with 15 bases lying between them. The CDR3 runs 13 residues. Here the CDR3 reads CASRRVGGAEQFF. The DNA of the CDR3 is TGTGCCAGCAGAAGGGTCGGAGGGGCTGAGCAGTTCTTC.